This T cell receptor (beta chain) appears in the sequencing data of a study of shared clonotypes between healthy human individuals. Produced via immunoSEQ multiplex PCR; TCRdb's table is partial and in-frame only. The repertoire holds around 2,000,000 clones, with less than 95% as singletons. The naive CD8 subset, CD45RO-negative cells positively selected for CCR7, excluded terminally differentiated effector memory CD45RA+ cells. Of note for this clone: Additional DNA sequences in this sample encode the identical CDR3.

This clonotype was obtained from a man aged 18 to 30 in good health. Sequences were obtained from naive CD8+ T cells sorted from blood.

This CDR3 is CASSLVSYEQYF. DNA for the CDR3: TGTGCCAGCAGCTTGGTTAGCTACGAGCAGTACTTC. V gene TRBV5-6 combines with J gene TRBJ2-7; no clear D. This CDR3 has 12 residues. The ends were cut back, 0 bases at V and 3 bases at J, with 4 bases in the middle. Germline loops: CDR1 SGHDT, CDR2 YYEEEE.